Listed below are T cell receptor beta chains from one sample, sequenced in a study of HIV-infected children after antiretroviral therapy interruption. MiXCR, run by TCRdb on the 3' RACE reads, gives a single entry per CDR3 protein. The table lists about 89,000 distinct CDR3 sequences, roughly 6.7% of them singletons. This specimen consisted of CD45RA+ CD4+ T cells from PBMCs, pooled from several time points, obtained from a donor given antiretroviral therapy, either interrupted or continuous. These receptors were obtained from a pool of human donors with HIV. The CDR3 runs from the conserved cysteine through the conserved F or W. D genes are given only for firm matches. Some rows have no size entry. The others give once, few or many, or a class for an expanded clone.

clone_size d_call j_call v_call cdr3_aa cdr3_nt
- TRBD2 TRBJ2-1 TRBV14 CASSLRLAGAGNEQFF TGTGCCAGCAGCCTTCGACTAGCGGGGGCGGGGAATGAGCAGTTCTTC
- - TRBJ2-7 TRBV28 CASSPWGSYEQYF TGTGCCAGCAGTCCCTGGGGTTCCTACGAGCAGTACTTC
many - TRBJ1-6 TRBV11-2 CASSLPGSPLHF TGTGCCAGCAGCCTCCCCGGTTCACCCCTCCACTTT
many TRBD1 TRBJ2-1 TRBV27 CASSLGTGGAYNEQFF TGTGCCAGCAGTTTGGGGACAGGGGGGGCCTACAATGAGCAGTTCTTC
many - TRBJ1-5 TRBV28 CASSFTVQGNQPQHF TGTGCCAGCAGTTTTACGGTTCAAGGCAATCAGCCCCAGCATTTT
many - TRBJ2-2 TRBV7-2 CASSLGQANTGELFF TGTGCCAGCAGCTTAGGACAGGCGAACACCGGGGAGCTGTTTTTT
many - TRBJ2-5 TRBV7-3 CASSSQYQETQYF TGTGCCAGCAGCTCTCAGTACCAAGAGACCCAGTACTTC
many TRBD1 TRBJ2-7 TRBV9 CASSPGTVNKQYF TGTGCCAGCAGCCCAGGGACAGTTAATAAGCAGTACTTC
few - TRBJ2-5 TRBV12-3/TRBV12-4 CASSQYRDPAETQYF TGTGCCAGCAGTCAGTACAGGGACCCGGCGGAGACCCAGTACTTC
few TRBD1 TRBJ2-1 TRBV7-9 CASSSLDRGNEQFF TGTGCCAGCAGCTCCCTGGACAGGGGCAATGAGCAGTTCTTC
few - TRBJ1-5 TRBV29-1 CSVGAGHQPQHF TGCAGCGTTGGGGCAGGGCACCAGCCCCAGCATTTT
many - TRBJ2-1 TRBV24-1 CATGGNSYNEQFF TGTGCCACCGGGGGTAACTCCTACAATGAGCAGTTCTTC
many - TRBJ2-7 TRBV5-1 CASSLEMAGSRAYDTYEQYF TGCGCCAGCAGCTTGGAGATGGCAGGGTCGAGGGCCTACGACACCTACGAGCAGTACTTC
many TRBD1 TRBJ2-7 TRBV29-1 CSALRDSGHEQYF TGCAGCGCCCTCCGGGACAGTGGTCACGAGCAGTACTTC
many - TRBJ1-1 TRBV29-1 CSVAGILTIEAFF TGCAGCGTTGCGGGAATCCTTACCATTGAAGCTTTCTTT
many - TRBJ2-7 TRBV7-9 CASSPGQEQYF TGTGCCAGCAGCCCAGGACAGGAGCAGTACTTC
many - TRBJ2-1 TRBV24-1 CATSVTGASNEQFF TGTGCCACCAGTGTAACGGGAGCTAGCAATGAGCAGTTCTTC
many - TRBJ1-2 TRBV6-5 CASSYGAASGYTF TGTGCCAGCAGTTACGGAGCGGCAAGTGGCTACACCTTC
many - TRBJ2-1 TRBV29-1 CSVASTIFPNNEQFF TGCAGCGTTGCCTCGACTATCTTCCCCAACAATGAGCAGTTCTTC
many TRBD1 TRBJ1-2 TRBV9 CASRYRTGISYGYTF TGTGCCAGCAGATACAGGACAGGGATCTCCTATGGCTACACCTTC
many TRBD1 TRBJ1-2 TRBV12-3/TRBV12-4 CASSRGTGDSYGYTF TGTGCCAGCAGCCGAGGGACAGGGGATTCGTATGGCTACACCTTC
many - TRBJ2-3 TRBV2 CASSVGRGADTQYF TGTGCCAGCAGTGTTGGCAGGGGAGCAGATACGCAGTATTTT
many - TRBJ2-7 TRBV15 CATSVVELDEQYF TGTGCCACCAGCGTGGTGGAACTTGACGAGCAGTACTTC
many - TRBJ2-7 TRBV19 CASSSSGGVKTYEQYF TGTGCCAGTAGTTCCTCCGGGGGCGTCAAGACCTACGAGCAGTACTTC
many - TRBJ2-3 TRBV6-5 CASSSLTSTDTQYF TGTGCCAGCAGTTCCCTCACCTCCACAGATACGCAGTATTTT
many TRBD1 TRBJ2-7 TRBV20-1 CSARVSGTENEQYF TGCAGTGCTAGAGTCTCCGGGACAGAGAACGAGCAGTACTTC
many - TRBJ2-3 TRBV7-2 CASSLMGGGGTDTQYF TGTGCCAGCAGCTTAATGGGCGGGGGCGGTACAGATACGCAGTATTTT
many TRBD2 TRBJ2-3 TRBV6-6 CASSVGLGTDTQYF TGTGCCAGCAGTGTGGGACTAGGAACAGATACGCAGTATTTT
many TRBD1 TRBJ2-2 TRBV19 CASSDNRGRGNTGELFF TGTGCCAGTAGCGACAACAGGGGGCGCGGGAACACCGGGGAGCTGTTTTTT
many - TRBJ1-5 TRBV12-3/TRBV12-4 CASRWGTQPQHF TGTGCCAGCAGGTGGGGGACTCAGCCCCAGCATTTT
many TRBD2 TRBJ2-7 TRBV25-1 CASSEYSMGGLF TGTGCCAGCAGTGAATATTCGATGGGGGGGTTGTTC
many - TRBJ2-1 TRBV10-3 CAITPDSFSYNEQFF TGTGCCATCACTCCGGACAGTTTCTCCTACAATGAGCAGTTCTTC
few - TRBJ2-3 TRBV10-3 CAISELSTDTQYF TGTGCCATCAGTGAACTCTCCACAGATACGCAGTATTTT
many - TRBJ1-1 TRBV7-8 CASSPLWDEDTEAFF TGTGCCAGCAGCCCCCTCTGGGACGAGGACACTGAAGCTTTCTTT
many - TRBJ2-2 TRBV7-9 CASSPESTGELFF TGTGCCAGCAGCCCCGAAAGCACCGGGGAGCTGTTTTTT
many - TRBJ2-2 TRBV15 CATSRDGYRGELFF TGTGCCACCAGCAGAGATGGTTATCGGGGGGAGCTGTTTTTT
many TRBD1 TRBJ2-6 TRBV9 CASSHRTGKLPLSGANVLTF TGTGCCAGCAGCCATCGGACAGGGAAACTCCCCTTATCTGGGGCCAACGTCCTGACTTTC
many - TRBJ1-2 TRBV11-3 CASSFTDRDYGYTF TGTGCCAGCAGCTTCACCGACAGAGACTATGGCTACACCTTC
many - TRBJ2-7 TRBV30 CAWKGFQNSYEQYF TGTGCCTGGAAGGGGTTTCAAAACTCCTACGAGCAGTACTTC
many - TRBJ2-1 TRBV19 CASLGRDSYNEQFF TGTGCCAGTTTGGGGCGGGACAGCTACAATGAGCAGTTCTTC
many - TRBJ2-7 TRBV7-2 CASSQQWTYEQYF TGTGCCAGCAGCCAACAATGGACCTACGAGCAGTACTTC
many - TRBJ2-2 TRBV7-6 CASSKLNTGELFF TGTGCCAGCAGCAAGTTGAACACCGGGGAGCTGTTTTTT
- TRBD1 TRBJ2-3 TRBV20-1 CSARKDTIRDSFQTQYF TGCAGTGCTAGAAAGGACACCATCCGGGACAGTTTTCAAACGCAGTATTTT
many TRBD2 TRBJ2-3 TRBV5-1 CASRGRGLDTDTQYF TGCGCCAGCAGGGGGAGGGGACTAGACACAGATACGCAGTATTTT
many - TRBJ1-6 TRBV6-5 CASSYGFNSPLHF TGTGCCAGCTCGTACGGCTTCAATTCACCCCTCCACTTT
many TRBD2 TRBJ2-1 TRBV5-1 CASSLEAGGRSSNEQFF TGCGCCAGCAGCTTGGAAGCGGGAGGTAGATCCTCCAATGAGCAGTTCTTC
many TRBD1 TRBJ1-5 TRBV6-6 CASSVTGPNQPQHF TGTGCCAGTTCGGTGACAGGGCCCAATCAGCCCCAGCATTTT
- - TRBJ2-5 TRBV5-1 CASRWAEQETQYF TGCGCCAGCAGGTGGGCAGAGCAAGAGACCCAGTACTTC
many - TRBJ2-7 TRBV19 CASSSGYEQYF TGTGCCAGTAGTTCTGGGTACGAGCAGTACTTC
few - TRBJ1-6 TRBV3-1 CASSPPGGLPNSPLHF TGTGCCAGCAGCCCCCCCGGTGGGCTTCCCAATTCACCCCTCCACTTT
- - TRBJ1-1 TRBV10-3 CAIRGEGTEAFF TGTGCCATCAGGGGTGAGGGCACTGAAGCTTTCTTT
few TRBD2 TRBJ2-5 TRBV12-3/TRBV12-4 CASSFWALAGETQYF TGTGCCAGCAGTTTTTGGGCCCTAGCGGGGGAGACCCAGTACTTC
many TRBD1 TRBJ1-5 TRBV19 CASSRYFGQVDQPQHF TGTGCCAGTAGTAGATATTTCGGACAGGTTGATCAGCCCCAGCATTTT
many TRBD1 TRBJ1-5 TRBV5-1 CASSFGTGGNQPQHF TGCGCCAGCAGCTTTGGGACAGGGGGCAACCAGCCCCAGCATTTT
few TRBD2 TRBJ2-7 TRBV20-1 CSACTSGGNSYEQYF TGCAGTGCTTGTACTAGCGGGGGCAACTCCTACGAGCAGTACTTC
few - TRBJ1-1 TRBV18 CASSPENTVTEAFF TGTGCCAGCTCACCCGAGAATACCGTCACTGAAGCTTTCTTT